Below, 17 T cell receptor beta chains from the same sample are listed, as sequenced in a study of blood T cell repertoires in COVID-19. This table comes from immunoSEQ multiplex PCR, and its TCRdb copy is limited to in-frame clones, with some not included. The sample yields nearly 110,000 clones, around 83% seen once. Sequencing was done on a sample of peripheral blood. All receptors come from a man in his 70s with acute or convalescent COVID-19.

This clone occurred once. The chain has TRBV20-1 and TRBJ1-1, with D perhaps TRBD1 (5 bases). Germline CDR1 is DFQATT and CDR2 is SNEGSKA (reference sequence). This CDR3 region has 14 residues. V was pared by 3 bases and J by 8 bases, with 19 bases between. The CDR3 sequence: CSASLIRGDPEAFF. In nucleotides, the CDR3 is TGCAGTGCTAGTTTAATTCGGGGGGATCCCGAAGCTTTCTTT.

The chain combines TRBV7-9 with TRBJ2-3; tentative D call: TRBD1 (6 bases). Germline CDR1 and CDR2: SEHNR and FQNEAQ (reference sequence). The CDR3 length is 15 residues. Trimming removed 1 base at V and 2 bases at J, with 10 bases between. The CDR3 bases are TGTGCCAGCAGCTTAGACAGGGACCCCACAGATACGCAGTATTTT. Protein product: CASSLDRDPTDTQYF.

The rearrangement joins TRBV5-4 to TRBJ1-6; D gene ambiguous. Trimming shortened V by 3 bases and J by 8 bases, and 9 bases separated the two germline ends. The CDR3 extends over 13 amino acids. CDR1 SGHNT and CDR2 YYREEE come from the germline V gene (reference sequence). The CDR3 DNA sequence: TGTGCCAGCAGCTCTGGAGCGGATTCACCCCTCCACTTT. Translated: CASSSGADSPLHF. The variable domain in full, completed from reference TRBV5-4 and TRBJ1-6, reads ETGVTQSPTHLIKTRGQQVTLRCSSQSGHNTVSWYQQALGQGPQFIFQYYREEENGRGNFPPRFSGLQFPNYSSELNVNALELDDSALYLCASSSGADSPLHFGNGTRLTVT.

This chain joins TRBV14 and TRBJ2-3, with TRBD2 as a possible D gene (5 bases). The germline gives CDR1 SGHDN, CDR2 FVKESK. V lost 3 bases to trimming and J lost 5 bases, with 15 bases between them. The CDR3 contains 15 residues. CDR3 amino acids: CASSQSRLLQDTQYF. The DNA of the CDR3 is TGTGCCAGCAGCCAGAGTCGACTACTCCAAGATACGCAGTATTTT.

V gene TRBV4-3 combines with J gene TRBJ2-7, with 12 bases lining up with TRBD1. The CDR3 totals 18 residues. The J segment lost 2 bases and the V segment lost 1 base, leaving 9 bases of the junction unmatched. CDR1 and CDR2 (germline): LGHNA, YSLEER. The CDR3 protein is CASSQGGTGGVGAYEQYF. The CDR3 nucleotides are TGCGCCAGCAGCCAAGGGGGGACAGGGGGCGTTGGGGCCTACGAGCAGTACTTC.

This chain uses TRBV3-1 (or the pseudogene TRBV3-2) with TRBJ1-1; possibly TRBD1 for D (6 bases). This CDR3 has 14 residues. Germline V gene data show CDR1 as LGHDT and CDR2 as YNNKEL (reference sequence). Trimming cost V 3 bases and J 1 base, with 9 bases left between them. The CDR3 sequence: CASSHQGRNTEAFF. The CDR3 coding sequence is TGTGCCAGCAGCCATCAGGGGAGGAACACTGAAGCTTTCTTT.

The rearrangement links TRBV5-4 to TRBJ1-6; a possible D gene is TRBD1 (6 bases). The V end was cut by 4 bases, the J end by 10 bases, with 15 bases between. The CDR3 length is 14 residues. Germline CDR1 SGHNT, CDR2 YYREEE (reference sequence). CDR3 loop: CASSTQGVESPLHF. The CDR3, as DNA: TGTGCCAGCAGCACACAGGGCGTAGAATCACCCCTCCACTTT.

V gene TRBV14 combines with J gene TRBJ1-2, with 7 bases that match TRBD1. Trimming took 4 bases from V and 1 from J; bases not matched to a gene: 3. Per germline, CDR1 SGHDN and CDR2 FVKESK. This CDR3 comprises 14 residues. The CDR3 loop reads CASSLTGINYGYTF. In DNA form, the CDR3 reads TGTGCCAGCAGCCTGACAGGGATTAACTATGGCTACACCTTC.

The genes are TRBV5-8 and TRBJ2-7; possible D gene TRBD1, 5 bases. Trimming left V 0 bases short and J 3 bases short, with 19 bases between. This CDR3 contains 17 residues. In germline, CDR1 is SGHTS, CDR2 YDEGEE. The chain's CDR3 is CASSLVVTSGQGYEQYF. The CDR3, as DNA: TGTGCCAGCAGCTTGGTGGTTACGTCGGGCCAGGGCTACGAGCAGTACTTC.

The chain links TRBV7-3 to TRBJ1-2, with D perhaps matching TRBD1 (5 bases). Germline loops: CDR1 SGHTA, CDR2 FQGTGA. CDR3 length equals 12 residues. V lost 6 bases to trimming and J lost 8 bases, with 13 bases between them. The CDR3 sequence: CASRETVSGYTF. The CDR3 region has the DNA TGTGCCAGCAGGGAGACAGTGAGCGGCTACACCTTC.

The CDR3 DNA follows: TGTGCCAGCAGCCCCGGGCGGGCGAACAATGAGCAGTTCTTC. Its translation: CASSPGRANNEQFF. The chain links TRBV9 to TRBJ2-1; D might be TRBD2 (5 bases). The CDR3 totals 14 residues. Trimming stripped 4 bases from V and 5 bases from J, with 13 bases between. Germline V gene lookup returns CDR1 SGDLS and CDR2 YYNGEE.

The table lists this clone with a few counts. The V gene is TRBV19, the J gene TRBJ1-2; D remains unclear. Trimming removed 7 bases from V and 3 bases from J, with 15 bases in between. Germline V CDR1 and CDR2: LNHDA, SQIVND (reference sequence). The CDR3 sequence is 14 residues long. The CDR3, as DNA: TGTGCCAGTAAGGGTGACGGGGTCCACTATGGCTACACCTTC. Its protein is CASKGDGVHYGYTF.

The chain uses TRBV21-1 and TRBJ2-2; TRBD2 is taken as the D call from the table, unchecked against the DNA. TRBV21-1 corresponds to a pseudogene. CDR3 length: 17 residues. The CDR3 DNA follows: TGTGCCAGCAGCAAAGATAAGGAGGTTGGCAAGGGCGGGGAGCTGTTTTTT. Encoded protein: CASSKDKEVGKGGELFF.

This rearrangement joins TRBV9 to TRBJ1-1, with D possibly matching TRBD1 (5 bases). Germline loops: CDR1 SGDLS, CDR2 YYNGEE. The CDR3 totals 13 residues. Trimming shortened V by 0 bases and J by 11 bases, and 14 bases separated the two germline ends. CDR3 loop: CASSVVAGTLAFF. CDR3 nucleotide sequence: TGTGCCAGCAGCGTAGTTGCCGGGACTCTGGCTTTCTTT.

J is TRBJ2-7 and V is TRBV6-5; 8 nucleotides line up with TRBD1. The CDR3 has 16 amino acids. The junction had 7 bases not matched to a gene; V was cut back by 0 bases and J by 3 bases. The germline gives CDR1 MNHEY, CDR2 SVGAGI. The chain's CDR3 is CASSYSTGQAHYEQYF. Here the CDR3 DNA reads TGTGCCAGCAGTTACTCGACGGGACAGGCTCACTACGAGCAGTACTTC.

V is TRBV18 and J is TRBJ1-2, with a tentative D call TRBD1 (6 bases). The CDR3 sequence is 15 residues long. Germline CDR1 and CDR2: KGHSH and LQKENI. V lost 6 bases to trimming and J lost 0 bases, with 14 bases between them. The CDR3 region has the DNA TGTGCCAGCTCCGCCGGGACATTAGCTAACTATGGCTACACCTTC. It translates to CASSAGTLANYGYTF.

The chain employs TRBV7-9 and TRBJ2-3; 8 positions agree with TRBD2. The CDR3 is made up of 15 amino acids. V was pared by 5 bases and J by 2 bases, with 6 bases of the junction left unmatched. The germline gives CDR1 SEHNR, CDR2 FQNEAQ (reference sequence). CDR3 protein: CASSPPAGVTDTQYF. The CDR3 coding sequence is TGTGCCAGCAGCCCCCCAGCGGGGGTCACAGATACGCAGTATTTT. Looking up the rest from reference TRBV7-9 and TRBJ2-3 gives the full variable domain: DTGVSQNPRHKITKRGQNVTFRCDPISEHNRLYWYRQTLGQGPEFLTYFQNEAQLEKSRLLSDRFSAERPKGSFSTLEIQRTEQGDSAMYLCASSPPAGVTDTQYFGPGTRLTVL.